Below, one TCR beta chain is given with its context. Donors counted as nominally healthy when sampled, yet unrecorded immune exposures were likely. In the PCR, 60 Vbeta and 13 Jbeta primers were used. Sequencing used immunoSEQ multiplex PCR; TCRdb keeps in-frame clones, though not all of them. In the table there are over 150,000 clones, roughly 80% of which are singletons. The entry originates in a study of cytomegalovirus exposure and HLA in healthy donors. Germline CDR1 SGHRS, CDR2 YFSETQ. Unmatched junction bases numbered 12, after V lost 4 bases and J lost 7 bases. This CDR3 region has 15 residues.

This rearrangement joins TRBV5-1 to TRBJ1-1, with TRBD1 identical over 8 bases. Sequencing was performed on PBMCs. The TCR originated in a woman between 45 and 60 years old in good health and CMV-seropositive. The CDR3, as DNA: TGCGCCAGCAGCAAGACAGGGGTAGTAACGAGTGAAGCTTTCTTT. Its protein is CASSKTGVVTSEAFF.